Listed here is a single T cell receptor beta chain. What it binds is not known. The data stem from a study of T cell responses to AZD1222 COVID-19 vaccine. The method was immunoSEQ multiplex PCR; TCRdb's version includes in-frame clones alone and lacks a portion of them. The repertoire holds roughly 120,000 clones, with roughly 92% as singletons. Study-wide results and caveats: Targets within unmutated variant regions were reportedly found for nearly half of spike-specific TCRs.

This clonotype was obtained from an adult who received the AZD1222 COVID-19 vaccine. The sequencing used peripheral blood, collected 28 days after the second AZD1222 dose.

CDR3 sequence reads: CASEGARTGELFF. In DNA form, the CDR3 reads TGTGCCAGTGAGGGGGCACGCACCGGGGAGCTGTTTTTT. The J gene is TRBJ2-2, the V gene TRBV6-5, with 7 bases that match TRBD1. Germline lookup yields CDR1 MNHEY and CDR2 SVGAGI. The V gene end was trimmed by 9 bases and the J gene end by 4 bases; junction bases not matched to a gene: 5. The CDR3 is 13 amino acids.